A single sample is the source of the 28 T cell receptor beta chains below, sequenced in a study of OX40 agonist ivuxolimab in advanced cancers. Assay used: immunoSEQ multiplex PCR; TCRdb lists only in-frame clones, some missing. The sample holds almost 80,000 clones; about four fifths are singletons and the top ten take 25%. The input for sequencing was CD4+ or CD8+ T cells sorted from blood, taken in a trial of the OX40 agonist ivuxolimab. These TCRs come from an adult with an advanced solid tumor such as melanoma, head and neck, liver or kidney cancer.

The chain joins TRBV7-2 to TRBJ2-3, with TRBD2 identical over 11 bases. V shed 4 bases, J shed 0 bases, and the junction held 6 bases outside the gene matches. CDR1 SGHTA and CDR2 FQGNSA come from the germline V gene. CDR3 length: 17 amino acids. The CDR3 reads CASSSRTSGYSTDTQYF. The CDR3 DNA sequence: TGTGCCAGCAGCTCGCGGACTAGCGGGTATAGCACAGATACGCAGTATTTT.

J is TRBJ1-2 and V is TRBV6-5; weak D call: TRBD1 (6 bases). Germline V gene sequence: CDR1 MNHEY, CDR2 SVGAGI. The CDR3 runs 12 residues. V shed 3 bases and J shed 8 bases, with 10 bases lying between them. The chain's CDR3 is CASSYSGVGYTF. Written as DNA, the CDR3 is TGTGCCAGCAGTTATTCAGGGGTCGGCTACACCTTC.

This clone came up many times. This chain joins TRBV2 and TRBJ1-6; D is undetermined. Germline V gene data show CDR1 as SNHLY and CDR2 as FYNNEI. The germline V and J ends were trimmed by 6 bases and 10 bases, with 10 bases remaining between them. The CDR3 spans 12 residues. In DNA, the CDR3 is TGTGCCAGCAGAGTGTCCGGGTCACCCCTCCACTTT. It encodes CASRVSGSPLHF.

This sequence joins TRBV7-9 and TRBJ2-5; D is perhaps TRBD1 or TRBD2 (5 bases each). Germline CDR1 is SEHNR and CDR2 is FQNEAQ (reference sequence). Trimming pared 2 bases from V and 5 bases from J, leaving 6 bases between. The CDR3 consists of 12 residues. The CDR3 reads CASSLWGETQYF. CDR3 coding DNA: TGTGCCAGCAGCTTATGGGGGGAGACCCAGTACTTC.

In DNA, the CDR3 is TGTGCCAGCAGCCTTCGGACAGGCAATAATTCACCCCTCCACTTT. Its translation: CASSLRTGNNSPLHF. The V and J genes are TRBV7-9 and TRBJ1-6; the match to TRBD1 covers 7 bases. V was clipped by 5 bases and J by 5 bases; unmatched bases: 6. Germline CDR1 is SEHNR and CDR2 is FQNEAQ (reference sequence). This CDR3 comprises 15 residues.

V and J are TRBV7-2 and TRBJ2-1; D is unclear. The CDR3 spans 18 residues. The germline gives CDR1 SGHTA, CDR2 FQGNSA. V was clipped by 5 bases and J by 0 bases, with 20 bases between them. The CDR3, as DNA: TGTGCCAGCAGCCCACGTGGCGGTAGCTACAACTCCTACAATGAGCAGTTCTTC. Translation: CASSPRGGSYNSYNEQFF.

This rearrangement joins TRBV30 to TRBJ2-2, with D perhaps TRBD2 (5 bases). Germline CDR1 and CDR2: GTSNPN and SVGIG (reference sequence). The CDR3 has 11 amino acids. Trimming removed 4 bases from V and 8 bases from J, with 8 bases in between. CDR3 region: CAWTTGGELFF. The DNA of the CDR3 is TGTGCCTGGACTACGGGGGGGGAGCTGTTTTTT.

The rearrangement uses TRBV6-1 and TRBJ1-1; the D gene is possibly TRBD1 (5 bases). The CDR3 sequence is 14 residues long. Trimming shortened V by 3 bases and J by 1 base, and 9 bases separated the two germline ends. Germline lookup yields CDR1 MNHNS and CDR2 SASEGT. CDR3 region: CASSEETANTEAFF. The CDR3 coding sequence is TGTGCCAGCAGTGAGGAGACAGCGAACACTGAAGCTTTCTTT.

This chain connects TRBV4-1 to TRBJ1-4, with a weak D call TRBD1 (5 bases). Trimming left V 2 bases short and J 5 bases short, with 9 bases between. Germline values: CDR1 MGHRA, CDR2 YSYEKL. The CDR3 is 14 amino acids. CDR3 amino acids: CASSQPGGNEKLFF. The CDR3 bases are TGCGCCAGCAGCCAACCCGGGGGGAATGAAAAACTGTTTTTT.

This chain uses TRBV5-1 with TRBJ2-7; 7 bases align to TRBD1. CDR3 length: 17 residues. With 0 bases clipped from V and 1 base from J, the junction kept 10 bases outside the gene matches. CDR1 SGHRS and CDR2 YFSETQ come from the germline V gene. CDR3 amino acids: CASSLGVTGVLSYEQYF. The CDR3 region has the DNA TGCGCCAGCAGCTTGGGCGTTACAGGGGTCCTTTCCTACGAGCAGTACTTC.

The V and J genes are TRBV27 and TRBJ2-3, with TRBD1 matching 11 bases. V lost 11 bases and J lost 1; bases outside the gene matches: 8. Germline loops: CDR1 MNHEY, CDR2 SMNVEV (reference sequence). The CDR3 is made up of 15 amino acids. CDR3 in DNA: TGTGCCGTACGGGACAGGGGGTACGGCACAGATACGCAGTATTTT. Translated, it gives CAVRDRGYGTDTQYF.

Written as DNA, the CDR3 is TGTGCCTGGACGAAGGGGCCAGGAAACACCATATATTTT. Its protein is CAWTKGPGNTIYF. The chain is built from TRBV30 and TRBJ1-3; D perhaps matches TRBD1 (5 bases). V was trimmed by 4 bases and J by 4 bases, leaving 11 bases between them. The germline V gene has CDR1 GTSNPN and CDR2 SVGIG (reference sequence). This CDR3 is built from 13 residues.

The chain employs TRBV4-1 and TRBJ1-1; the D gene is possibly TRBD1 (6 bases). Trimming cost V 5 bases and J 3 bases, with 16 bases left between them. Germline-derived CDR1 and CDR2 are MGHRA and YSYEKL. This CDR3 contains 15 residues. As DNA, the CDR3 is TGCGCCAGCAGCGCGGAGGGGGGCGCGTACACTGAAGCTTTCTTT. It yields the protein CASSAEGGAYTEAFF.

V is TRBV7-2 and J is TRBJ2-5; D remains ambiguous. The tail of the sequence fits TRBJ2-7 better, so the J call may be wrong. The germline CDR1 and CDR2 sequences are SGHTA and FQGNSA. This CDR3 contains 13 residues. The CDR3 nucleotides read TGTGCCAGCAGCTTAACATTTGGCTACGAGCAGTACTTC. This translates into CASSLTFGYEQYF.

This clone has a single count. The V gene is TRBV7-2, the J gene TRBJ1-2; D might be TRBD1 (6 bases). Germline V lookup: CDR1 SGHTA, CDR2 FQGNSA. Trimming pared 3 bases from V and 4 bases from J, leaving 15 bases between. The CDR3 extends over 15 amino acids. For the CDR3, the DNA is TGTGCCAGCAGCTTCCCCGGGGGGCTTTTCTATGGCTACACCTTC. The encoded protein is CASSFPGGLFYGYTF.

This clone was detected once. The genes are TRBV4-3 and TRBJ1-5; D remains ambiguous. Deletions cut 0 bases from V and 7 bases from J, with 7 bases between. Germline loops: CDR1 LGHNA, CDR2 YSLEER. This CDR3 is 13 amino acids long. The CDR3 spells CASSQDREQPQHF. CDR3 DNA: TGCGCCAGCAGCCAAGATAGGGAACAGCCCCAGCATTTT.

The chain has TRBV30 and TRBJ2-7, with 10 bases identical to TRBD1. The ends lost 0 bases at V and 10 bases at J; junction bases unmatched: 9. This CDR3 is 14 amino acids long. The V gene's germline CDR1 is GTSNPN and CDR2 SVGIG (reference sequence). CDR3 protein: CAWSVDRGFLRQYF. Written as DNA, the CDR3 is TGTGCCTGGAGTGTGGACAGGGGGTTTTTGCGACAGTACTTC.

This chain connects TRBV15 to TRBJ2-1; D may match TRBD1 or TRBD2 (6 bases each). Germline V CDR1 and CDR2: LNHNV, YYDKDF (reference sequence). This CDR3 spans 17 amino acids. The V end lost 0 bases, the J end lost 7 bases, and 19 bases lay between the germline ends. The CDR3 is CATSRDSLGGRGNEQFF. The CDR3 DNA sequence: TGTGCCACCAGCAGAGATAGTCTGGGGGGAAGGGGGAATGAGCAGTTCTTC.

The gene calls are TRBV11-2 and TRBJ2-1, with 7 bases fitting TRBD2. V was clipped by 3 bases and J by 7 bases; unmatched bases: 0. CDR1 and CDR2 from the germline V gene are SGHAT and FQNNGV. The CDR3 totals 12 residues. The CDR3 is CASSFGGNEQFF. CDR3 in DNA: TGTGCCAGCAGCTTCGGGGGGAATGAGCAGTTCTTC. The complete variable domain, with remaining parts taken from reference TRBV11-2 and TRBJ2-1, reads EAGVAQSPRYKIIEKRQSVAFWCNPISGHATLYWYQQILGQGPKLLIQFQNNGVVDDSQLPKDRFSAERLKGVDSTLKIQPAKLEDSAVYLCASSFGGNEQFFGPGTRLTVL.

The chain joins TRBV29-1 to TRBJ2-5, with TRBD2 matching over 9 bases. This CDR3 has 15 residues. V shed 4 bases, J shed 5 bases, and the junction held 11 bases outside the gene matches. Germline-derived CDR1 and CDR2 are SQVTM and ANQGSEA. In nucleotides, the CDR3 is TGCAGCGTTGGGGGACGGCGGGAGGGTATCGAGACCCAGTACTTC. Translated: CSVGGRREGIETQYF.

The gene calls are TRBV4-1 and TRBJ2-7; TRBD2 aligns across 9 bases. From germline, CDR1 is MGHRA and CDR2 YSYEKL. This CDR3 is built from 16 residues. J gave up 0 bases and V 5 bases, and 8 bases lay outside the gene matches. CDR3 nucleotides: TGCGCCAGCAGCAAGCCTTCAGCGGGAGGCTCCTACGAGCAGTACTTC. Protein: CASSKPSAGGSYEQYF.

The rearrangement joins TRBV11-2 to TRBJ2-5; D gene uncertain. This CDR3 spans 14 amino acids. The V gene lost 4 bases and the J gene lost 5 bases, with 14 bases spanning the gap. Germline V gives CDR1 SGHAT, CDR2 FQNNGV. The CDR3 spells CASSSGPDGETQYF. The CDR3 DNA follows: TGTGCCAGCAGCTCTGGCCCGGACGGGGAGACCCAGTACTTC.

The chain recombines TRBV4-1 with TRBJ1-3; possibly TRBD1 for D (5 bases). The CDR3 is made up of 16 amino acids. Germline V lookup: CDR1 MGHRA, CDR2 YSYEKL. The V and J ends lost 3 bases and 6 bases respectively, with 18 bases between them. The CDR3 spells CASSQVAGLDANTIYF. As DNA, the CDR3 is TGCGCCAGCAGCCAGGTAGCGGGGCTCGATGCAAACACCATATATTTT.

The genes are TRBV7-9 and TRBJ2-3, with TRBD2 matching over 11 bases. This CDR3 spans 15 amino acids. Germline V lookup: CDR1 SEHNR, CDR2 FQNEAQ (reference sequence). J was trimmed by 8 bases and V by 0 bases; bases with no gene match: 4. The DNA for the CDR3 is TGTGCCAGCAGCTTAGCACTAGCGGGAGTAGCTACGCAGTATTTT. Amino acids: CASSLALAGVATQYF.

V usage is TRBV19 and J usage is TRBJ2-7, with a tentative D call TRBD1 (6 bases). The V end lost 4 bases, the J end lost 4 bases, and 14 bases lay between the germline ends. This CDR3 is built from 14 residues. Germline V gene sequence: CDR1 LNHDA, CDR2 SQIVND (reference sequence). CDR3 loop: CASSKKSQGYEQYF. CDR3 coding DNA: TGTGCCAGTAGTAAAAAATCCCAGGGGTACGAGCAGTACTTC.

A single count supports this clone. The rearrangement links TRBV19 to TRBJ2-1, with 12 bases fitting TRBD2. With V trimmed by 5 bases and J by 6 bases, 8 bases remained unmatched. The CDR3 length is 16 residues. The germline V gene has CDR1 LNHDA and CDR2 SQIVND (reference sequence). Here the CDR3 DNA reads TGTGCCAGTAGTGTGAGACTAGCGGGGGCCGGCAATGAGCAGTTCTTC. The encoded protein is CASSVRLAGAGNEQFF.

The chain couples TRBV5-1 to TRBJ2-1; D is perhaps TRBD2 (5 bases). The CDR3 length is 17 residues. V was shortened by 0 bases and J by 0 bases, with 13 bases between the two germline ends. Germline V gene lookup returns CDR1 SGHRS and CDR2 YFSETQ. This CDR3 reads CASSLVLLSVSYNEQFF. The CDR3, as DNA: TGCGCCAGCAGCTTGGTCTTGCTTAGCGTCTCCTACAATGAGCAGTTCTTC.

The chain is built from TRBV5-6 and TRBJ1-3; D not resolved. CDR1 is SGHDT, CDR2 YYEEEE, per germline. Trimming removed 2 bases from V and 8 bases from J, with 5 bases in between. This CDR3 is built from 11 residues. The CDR3 DNA reads as TGTGCCAGCAGCTTAGACGACACCATATATTTT. Protein product: CASSLDDTIYF.